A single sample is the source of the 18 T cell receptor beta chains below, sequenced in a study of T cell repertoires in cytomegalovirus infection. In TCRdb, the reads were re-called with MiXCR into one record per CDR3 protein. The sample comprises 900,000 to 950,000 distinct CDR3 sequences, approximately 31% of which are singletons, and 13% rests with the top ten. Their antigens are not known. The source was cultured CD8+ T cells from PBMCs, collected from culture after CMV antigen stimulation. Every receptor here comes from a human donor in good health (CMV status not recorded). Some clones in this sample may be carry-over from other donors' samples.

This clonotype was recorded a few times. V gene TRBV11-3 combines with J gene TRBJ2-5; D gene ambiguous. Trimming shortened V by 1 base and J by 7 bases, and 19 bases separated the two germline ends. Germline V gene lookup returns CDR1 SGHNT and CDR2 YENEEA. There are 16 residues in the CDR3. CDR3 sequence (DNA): TGTGCCAGCAGCTTAGGTCCCGTTGGAAGGCTGGCGACCCAGTACTTC. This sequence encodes CASSLGPVGRLATQYF.

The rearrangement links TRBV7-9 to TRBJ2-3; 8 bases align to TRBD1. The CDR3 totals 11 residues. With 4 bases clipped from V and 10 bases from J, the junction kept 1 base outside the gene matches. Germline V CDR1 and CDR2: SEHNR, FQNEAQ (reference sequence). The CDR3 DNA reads TGTGCCAGCAGCTGGACAGGGCCGCAGTATTTT. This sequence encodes CASSWTGPQYF.

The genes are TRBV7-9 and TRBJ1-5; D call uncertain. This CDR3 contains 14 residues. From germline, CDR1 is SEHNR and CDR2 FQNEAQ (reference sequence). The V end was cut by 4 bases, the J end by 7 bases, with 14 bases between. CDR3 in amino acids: CASSSGGTRQPQHF. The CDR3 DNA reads TGTGCCAGCAGCTCGGGAGGAACCCGGCAGCCCCAGCATTTT.

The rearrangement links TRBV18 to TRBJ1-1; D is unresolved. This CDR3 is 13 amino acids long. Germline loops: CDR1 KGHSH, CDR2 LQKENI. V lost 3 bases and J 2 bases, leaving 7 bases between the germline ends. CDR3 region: CASSPGFNTEAFF. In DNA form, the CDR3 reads TGTGCCAGCTCACCGGGGTTCAACACTGAAGCTTTCTTT.

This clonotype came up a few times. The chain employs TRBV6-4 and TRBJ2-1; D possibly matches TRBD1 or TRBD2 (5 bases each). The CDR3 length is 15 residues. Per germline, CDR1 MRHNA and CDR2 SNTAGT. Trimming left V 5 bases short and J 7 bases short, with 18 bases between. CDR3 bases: TGTGCCAGCAGTCGGCATGAGGGCTGGGGGAATGAGCAGTTCTTC. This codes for CASSRHEGWGNEQFF.

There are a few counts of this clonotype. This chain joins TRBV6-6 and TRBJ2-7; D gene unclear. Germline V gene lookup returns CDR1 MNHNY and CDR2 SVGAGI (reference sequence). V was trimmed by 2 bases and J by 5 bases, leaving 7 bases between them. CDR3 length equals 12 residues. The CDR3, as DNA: TGTGCCAGCAGTTACGATAAGAACGAGCAGTACTTC. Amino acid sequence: CASSYDKNEQYF.

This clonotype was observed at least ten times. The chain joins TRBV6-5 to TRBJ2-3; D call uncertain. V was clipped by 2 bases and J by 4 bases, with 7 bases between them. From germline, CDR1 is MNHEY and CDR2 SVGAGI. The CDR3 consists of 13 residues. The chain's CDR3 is CASSYARADTQYF. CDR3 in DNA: TGTGCCAGCAGTTACGCTAGGGCAGATACGCAGTATTTT.

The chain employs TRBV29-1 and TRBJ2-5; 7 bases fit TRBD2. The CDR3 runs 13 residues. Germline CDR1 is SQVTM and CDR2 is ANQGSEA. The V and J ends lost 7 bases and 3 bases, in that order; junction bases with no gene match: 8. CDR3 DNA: TGCAGCGCCACCGGGAGGACGGAAGAGACCCAGTACTTC. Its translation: CSATGRTEETQYF.

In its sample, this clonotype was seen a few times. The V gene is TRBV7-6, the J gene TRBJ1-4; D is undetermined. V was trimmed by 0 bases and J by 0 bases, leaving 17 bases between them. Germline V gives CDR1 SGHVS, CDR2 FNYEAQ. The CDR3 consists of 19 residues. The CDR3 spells CASSLARQEAWATNEKLFF. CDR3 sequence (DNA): TGTGCCAGCAGCTTAGCGCGTCAGGAAGCTTGGGCAACTAATGAAAAACTGTTTTTT.

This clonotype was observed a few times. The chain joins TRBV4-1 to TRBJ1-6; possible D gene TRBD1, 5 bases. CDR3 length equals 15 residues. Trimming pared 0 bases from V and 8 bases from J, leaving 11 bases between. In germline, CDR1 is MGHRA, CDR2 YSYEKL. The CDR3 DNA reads TGCGCCAGCAGCCAAGATTGGCAGGGATATTCACCCCTCCACTTT. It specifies CASSQDWQGYSPLHF.

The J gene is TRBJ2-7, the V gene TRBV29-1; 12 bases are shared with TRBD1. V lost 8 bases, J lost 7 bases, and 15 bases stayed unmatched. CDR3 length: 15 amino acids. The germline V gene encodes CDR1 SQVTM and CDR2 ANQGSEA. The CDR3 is CSTLFPGQGAKEQYF. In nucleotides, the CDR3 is TGCAGCACTCTCTTTCCGGGACAGGGGGCGAAAGAGCAGTACTTC.

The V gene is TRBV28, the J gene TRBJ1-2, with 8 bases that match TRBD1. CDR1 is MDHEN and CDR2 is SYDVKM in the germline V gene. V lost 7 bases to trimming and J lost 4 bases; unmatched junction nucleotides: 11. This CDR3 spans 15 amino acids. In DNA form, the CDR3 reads TGTGCCAGCACCCCTCGCCGGGACAGGACCTATGGCTACACCTTC. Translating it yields CASTPRRDRTYGYTF.

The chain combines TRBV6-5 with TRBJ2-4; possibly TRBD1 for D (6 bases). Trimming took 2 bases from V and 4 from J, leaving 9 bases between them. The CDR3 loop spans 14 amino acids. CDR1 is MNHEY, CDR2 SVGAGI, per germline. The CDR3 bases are TGTGCCAGCAGTTACATGGGACAAAAAAACATTCAGTACTTC. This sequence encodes CASSYMGQKNIQYF.

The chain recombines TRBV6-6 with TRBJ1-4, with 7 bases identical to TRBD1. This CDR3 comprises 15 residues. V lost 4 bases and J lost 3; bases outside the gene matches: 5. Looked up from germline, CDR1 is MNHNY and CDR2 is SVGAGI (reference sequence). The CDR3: CASSFTGQPNEKLFF. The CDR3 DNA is TGTGCCAGCAGTTTTACGGGACAGCCTAATGAAAAACTGTTTTTT.

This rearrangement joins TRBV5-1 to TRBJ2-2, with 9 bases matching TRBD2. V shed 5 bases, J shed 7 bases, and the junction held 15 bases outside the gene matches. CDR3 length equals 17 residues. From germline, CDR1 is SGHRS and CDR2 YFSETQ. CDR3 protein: CASSIDPGLAVVGELFF. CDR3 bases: TGCGCCAGCAGTATTGACCCGGGACTAGCCGTAGTCGGGGAGCTGTTTTTT.

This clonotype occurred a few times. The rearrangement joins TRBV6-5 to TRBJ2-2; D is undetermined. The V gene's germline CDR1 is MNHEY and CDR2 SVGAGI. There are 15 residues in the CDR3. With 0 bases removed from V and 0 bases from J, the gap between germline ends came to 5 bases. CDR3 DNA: TGTGCCAGCAGTTACTCGGCGGCGAACACCGGGGAGCTGTTTTTT. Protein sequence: CASSYSAANTGELFF.

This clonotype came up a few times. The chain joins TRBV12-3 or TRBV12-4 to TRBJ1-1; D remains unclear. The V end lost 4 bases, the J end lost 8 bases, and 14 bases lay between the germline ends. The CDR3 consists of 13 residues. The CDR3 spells CASSWSPETEAFF. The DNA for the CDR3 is TGTGCCAGCAGTTGGTCCCCCGAGACAGAAGCTTTCTTT.

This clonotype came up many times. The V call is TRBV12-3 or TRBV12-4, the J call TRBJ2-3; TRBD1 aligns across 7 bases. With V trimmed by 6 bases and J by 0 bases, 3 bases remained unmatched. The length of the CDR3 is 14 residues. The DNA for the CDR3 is TGTGCCAGCAGCTTACAGGGGAGCACAGATACGCAGTATTTT. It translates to CASSLQGSTDTQYF.